This T cell receptor beta chain came from a study of shared clonotypes between healthy human individuals. Study observations and caveats: The study drew on few donors, limiting represented genetic and exposure-history diversity.

TCRdb's table, derived via immunoSEQ multiplex PCR, lists solely in-frame clones and lacks some. The sample includes about 380,000 clones, 90% to 97% of them seen just once. Notes on this clone: Its matching antigen is unknown.

The CDR3 sequence is 16 residues long. The germline CDR1 and CDR2 sequences are SEHNR and FQNEAQ (reference sequence). With 4 bases clipped from V and 2 bases from J, the junction kept 9 bases outside the gene matches. The chain joins TRBV7-9 to TRBJ2-3; 7 bases fit TRBD2. Sequenced sample: memory CD8+ T cells sorted from blood. Stated subset: CD45RO+ cells pooled with CCR7-negative TemRA cells. This receptor was obtained from a man aged 25 to 45 in good health. The CDR3 coding sequence is TGTGCCAGCAGCTCCGTGACTAGCCGGGTCACAGATACGCAGTATTTT. Its protein is CASSSVTSRVTDTQYF.